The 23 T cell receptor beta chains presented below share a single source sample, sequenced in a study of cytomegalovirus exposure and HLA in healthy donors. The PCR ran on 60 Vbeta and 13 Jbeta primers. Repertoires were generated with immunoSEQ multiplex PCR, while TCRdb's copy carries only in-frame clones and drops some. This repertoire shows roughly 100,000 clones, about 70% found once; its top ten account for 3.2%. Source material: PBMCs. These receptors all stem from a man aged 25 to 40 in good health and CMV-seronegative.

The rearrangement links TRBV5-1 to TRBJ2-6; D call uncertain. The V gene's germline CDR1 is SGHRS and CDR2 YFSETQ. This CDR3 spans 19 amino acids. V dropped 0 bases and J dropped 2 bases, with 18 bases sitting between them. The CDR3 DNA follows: TGCGCCAGCAGCTTGGGAGGTACTGTCCCGCACCCTGGGGCCAACGTCCTGACTTTC. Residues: CASSLGGTVPHPGANVLTF. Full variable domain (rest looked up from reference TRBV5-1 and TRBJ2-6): KAGVTQTPRYLIKTRGQQVTLSCSPISGHRSVSWYQQTPGQGLQFLFEYFSETQRNKGNFPGRFSGRQFSNSRSEMNVSTLELGDSALYLCASSLGGTVPHPGANVLTFGAGSRLTVL.

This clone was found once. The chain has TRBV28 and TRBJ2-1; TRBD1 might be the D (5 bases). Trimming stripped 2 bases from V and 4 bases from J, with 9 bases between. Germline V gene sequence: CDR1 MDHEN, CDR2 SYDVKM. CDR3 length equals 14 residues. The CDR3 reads CASSLLPGYNEQFF. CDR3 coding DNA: TGTGCCAGCAGTTTACTTCCAGGGTACAATGAGCAGTTCTTC.

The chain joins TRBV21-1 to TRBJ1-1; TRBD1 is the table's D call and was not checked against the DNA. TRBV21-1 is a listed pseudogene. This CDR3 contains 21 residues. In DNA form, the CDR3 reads TGTGCCAGCAGGAACAGCACCACGAATCCACCCAACAGAATCGTGAACACTGAAGCTTTCTTT. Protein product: CASRNSTTNPPNRIVNTEAFF.

CDR3 in amino acids: CASCGRAGVDTQYF. CDR3 coding DNA: TGTGCCAGTTGTGGGAGAGCGGGAGTAGATACGCAGTATTTT. The genes are TRBV19 and TRBJ2-3; 8 nucleotides align to TRBD2. The length of the CDR3 is 14 residues. CDR1 and CDR2 from the germline V gene are LNHDA and SQIVND (reference sequence). The J segment lost 5 bases and the V segment lost 8 bases, leaving 9 bases of the junction unmatched.

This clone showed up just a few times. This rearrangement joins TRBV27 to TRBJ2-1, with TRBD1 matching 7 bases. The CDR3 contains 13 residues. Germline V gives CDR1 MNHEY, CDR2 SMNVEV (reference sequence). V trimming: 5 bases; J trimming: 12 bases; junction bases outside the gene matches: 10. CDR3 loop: CASSTTRGFGQFF. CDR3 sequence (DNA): TGTGCCAGCAGTACGACCAGGGGGTTCGGGCAGTTCTTC.

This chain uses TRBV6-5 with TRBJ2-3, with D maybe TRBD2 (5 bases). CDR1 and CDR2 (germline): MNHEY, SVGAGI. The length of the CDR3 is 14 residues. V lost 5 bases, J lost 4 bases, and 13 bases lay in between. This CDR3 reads CASSEYNSADTQYF. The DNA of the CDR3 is TGTGCCAGCAGTGAGTACAATAGCGCAGATACGCAGTATTTT.

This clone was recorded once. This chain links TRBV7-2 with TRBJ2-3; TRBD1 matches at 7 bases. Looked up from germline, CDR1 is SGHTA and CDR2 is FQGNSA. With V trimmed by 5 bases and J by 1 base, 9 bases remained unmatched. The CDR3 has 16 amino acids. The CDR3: CASSLRDRAGTDTQYF. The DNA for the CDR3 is TGTGCCAGCAGCCTACGTGACAGGGCTGGCACAGATACGCAGTATTTT.

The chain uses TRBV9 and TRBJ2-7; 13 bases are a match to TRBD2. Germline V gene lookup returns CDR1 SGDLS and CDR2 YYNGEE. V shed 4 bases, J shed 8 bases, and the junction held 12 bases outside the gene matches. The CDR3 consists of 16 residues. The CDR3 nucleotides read TGTGCCAGCAGCCCCGGGACTAGCGGGATGAGGAGCAAGCAGTACTTC. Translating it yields CASSPGTSGMRSKQYF. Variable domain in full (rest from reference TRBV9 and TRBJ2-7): DSGVTQTPKHLITATGQRVTLRCSPRSGDLSVYWYQQSLDQGLQFLIQYYNGEERAKGNILERFSAQQFPDLHSELNLSSLELGDSALYFCASSPGTSGMRSKQYFGPGTRLTVT.

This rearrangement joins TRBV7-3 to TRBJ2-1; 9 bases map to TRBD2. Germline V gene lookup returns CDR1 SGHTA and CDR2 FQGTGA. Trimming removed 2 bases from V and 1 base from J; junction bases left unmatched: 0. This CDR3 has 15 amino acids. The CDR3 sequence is CASSLLAGSYNEQFF. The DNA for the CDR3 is TGTGCCAGCAGCTTACTAGCGGGGTCCTACAATGAGCAGTTCTTC.

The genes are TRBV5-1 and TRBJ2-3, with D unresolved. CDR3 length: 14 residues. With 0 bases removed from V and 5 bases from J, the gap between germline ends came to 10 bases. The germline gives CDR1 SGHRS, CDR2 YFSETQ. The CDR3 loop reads CASSLVARGDTQYF. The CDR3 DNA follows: TGCGCCAGCAGCTTGGTGGCCCGCGGAGATACGCAGTATTTT.

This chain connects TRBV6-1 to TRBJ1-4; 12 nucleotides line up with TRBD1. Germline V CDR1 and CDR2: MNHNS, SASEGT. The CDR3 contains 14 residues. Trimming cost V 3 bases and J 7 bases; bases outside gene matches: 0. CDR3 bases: TGTGCCAGCAGTGAGGGACAGGGGGCTGAAAAACTGTTTTTT. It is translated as CASSEGQGAEKLFF.

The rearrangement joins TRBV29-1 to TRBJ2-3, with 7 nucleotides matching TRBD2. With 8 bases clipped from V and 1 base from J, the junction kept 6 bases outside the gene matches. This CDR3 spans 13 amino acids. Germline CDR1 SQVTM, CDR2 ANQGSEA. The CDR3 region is CSTSTSGTDTQYF. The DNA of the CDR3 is TGCAGCACAAGTACTAGCGGCACAGATACGCAGTATTTT.

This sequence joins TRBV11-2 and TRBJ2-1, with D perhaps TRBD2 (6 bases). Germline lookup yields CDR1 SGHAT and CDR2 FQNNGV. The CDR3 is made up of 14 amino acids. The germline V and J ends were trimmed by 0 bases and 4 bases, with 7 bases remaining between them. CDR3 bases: TGTGCCAGCAGCTTAGAGCTAGCGTACAATGAGCAGTTCTTC. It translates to CASSLELAYNEQFF.

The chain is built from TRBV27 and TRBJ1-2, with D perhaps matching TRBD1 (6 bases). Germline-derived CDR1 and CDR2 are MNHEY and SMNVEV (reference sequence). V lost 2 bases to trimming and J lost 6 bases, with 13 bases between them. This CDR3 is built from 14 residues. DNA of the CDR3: TGTGCCAGCAGTTTACGGCAGGGGATGGATGGCTACACCTTC. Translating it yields CASSLRQGMDGYTF.

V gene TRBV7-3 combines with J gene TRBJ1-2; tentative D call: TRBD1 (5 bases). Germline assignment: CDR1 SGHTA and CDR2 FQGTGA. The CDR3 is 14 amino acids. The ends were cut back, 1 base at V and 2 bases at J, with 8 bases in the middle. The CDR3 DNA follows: TGTGCCAGCAGCTTAATTGCAGGGAACTATGGCTACACCTTC. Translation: CASSLIAGNYGYTF.

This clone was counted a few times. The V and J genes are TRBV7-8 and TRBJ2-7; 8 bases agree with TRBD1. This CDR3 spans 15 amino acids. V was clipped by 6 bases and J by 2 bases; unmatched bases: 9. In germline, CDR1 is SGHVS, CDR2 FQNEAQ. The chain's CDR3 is CASRPTGTGAYEQYF. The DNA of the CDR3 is TGTGCCAGCAGACCTACCGGGACAGGAGCCTACGAGCAGTACTTC. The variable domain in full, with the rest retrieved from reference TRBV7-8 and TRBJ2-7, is GAGVSQSPRYKVAKRGQDVALRCDPISGHVSLFWYQQALGQGPEFLTYFQNEAQLDKSGLPSDRFFAERPEGSVSTLKIQRTQQEDSAVYLCASRPTGTGAYEQYFGPGTRLTVT.

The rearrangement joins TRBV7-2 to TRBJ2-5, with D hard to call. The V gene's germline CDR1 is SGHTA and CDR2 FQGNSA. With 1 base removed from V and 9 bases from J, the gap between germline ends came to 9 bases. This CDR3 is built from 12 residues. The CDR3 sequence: CASSLDGQAQYF. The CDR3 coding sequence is TGTGCCAGCAGCTTAGATGGGCAGGCCCAGTACTTC.

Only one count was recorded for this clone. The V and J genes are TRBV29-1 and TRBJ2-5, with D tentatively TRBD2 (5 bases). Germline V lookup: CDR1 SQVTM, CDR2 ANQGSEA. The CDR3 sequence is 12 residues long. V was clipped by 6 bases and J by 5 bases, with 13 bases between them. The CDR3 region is CSVDKGVETQYF. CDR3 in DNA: TGCAGCGTGGATAAGGGAGTTGAGACCCAGTACTTC.

CDR3 nucleotide sequence: TGTGCCAGCAGTGATCACTTTATCAGGGTGGGCTACAATGAGCAGTTCTTC. As protein: CASSDHFIRVGYNEQFF. The chain is built from TRBV6-4 and TRBJ2-1, with a possible D match to TRBD1 (5 bases). Germline loops: CDR1 MRHNA, CDR2 SNTAGT. The CDR3 loop spans 17 amino acids. With 3 bases removed from V and 3 bases from J, the gap between germline ends came to 18 bases.

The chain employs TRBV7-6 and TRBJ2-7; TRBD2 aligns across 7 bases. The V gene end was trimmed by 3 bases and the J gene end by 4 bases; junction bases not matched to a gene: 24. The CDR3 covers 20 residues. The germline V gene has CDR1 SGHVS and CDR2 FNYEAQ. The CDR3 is CASSFEFGGVGAGDAYEQYF. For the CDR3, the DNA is TGTGCCAGCAGCTTCGAATTTGGAGGGGTTGGGGCGGGAGACGCATACGAGCAGTACTTC.

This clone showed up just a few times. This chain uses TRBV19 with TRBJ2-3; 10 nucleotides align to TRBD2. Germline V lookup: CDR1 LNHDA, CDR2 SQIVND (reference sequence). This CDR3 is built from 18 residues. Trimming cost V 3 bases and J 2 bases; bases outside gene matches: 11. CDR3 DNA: TGTGCCAGTAGTATTGGGCGGACTAGCGGAGTCCTCACAGATACGCAGTATTTT. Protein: CASSIGRTSGVLTDTQYF.

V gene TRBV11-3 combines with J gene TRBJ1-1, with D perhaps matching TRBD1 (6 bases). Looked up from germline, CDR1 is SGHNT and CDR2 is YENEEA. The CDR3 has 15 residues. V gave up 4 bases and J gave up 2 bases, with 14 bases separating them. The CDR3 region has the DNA TGTGCCAGCAGCTCAGCCCGGACAGCCAACACTGAAGCTTTCTTT. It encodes CASSSARTANTEAFF.

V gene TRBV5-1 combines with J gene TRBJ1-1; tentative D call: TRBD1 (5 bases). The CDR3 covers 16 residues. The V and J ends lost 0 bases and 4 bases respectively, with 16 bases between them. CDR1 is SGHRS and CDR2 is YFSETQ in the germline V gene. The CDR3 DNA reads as TGCGCCAGCAGCTTGGCCCGGGGGGGACCTTCCACTGAAGCTTTCTTT. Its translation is CASSLARGGPSTEAFF.